What follows describes a single TCR beta chain. This entry comes from a study of blood T cell repertoires in COVID-19. TCRdb keeps only in-frame clones here, not all; method: immunoSEQ multiplex PCR. The sample gives about 31,000 clones, roughly nine tenths of which show up once; approximately 15% is in the top ten. V shed 9 bases and J 0 bases; nucleotides not matched to a gene: 14. Germline-derived CDR1 and CDR2 are SGHDN and FVKESK. This CDR3 spans 18 amino acids. The sample taken for sequencing was peripheral blood. This chain links TRBV14 with TRBJ1-4; 9 bases map to TRBD1. The clonotype comes from an older man with acute or convalescent COVID-19. CDR3 region: CARGQGPFELATNEKLFF. For the CDR3, the DNA is TGTGCCAGGGGACAGGGACCTTTTGAGCTAGCAACTAATGAAAAACTGTTTTTT.